The 29 T cell receptor beta chains below all came from one sample that was sequenced in a study of early T cells in non-severe SARS-CoV-2 infection. TCRdb analysed the 5' RACE reads with MiXCR anew, one entry per CDR3 protein. The sample shows tens of thousands of distinct CDR3 sequences, approximately 9.3% of them seen only once. The sequencing input was whole blood. The receptor source for this set is an adult who was a healthcare worker with PCR-confirmed SARS-CoV-2 infection or an uninfected control (not recorded which).

The genes are TRBV9 and TRBJ2-1, with D possibly called TRBD1 or TRBD2 (5 bases each). Trimming cost V 0 bases and J 12 bases, with 19 bases left between them. This CDR3 spans 15 amino acids. Per germline, CDR1 SGDLS and CDR2 YYNGEE. The CDR3 DNA reads TGTGCCAGCAGCGTAGTTTCTAGCTGGGGCGATGGGCAGTTCTTC. Translated, it gives CASSVVSSWGDGQFF.

The sample holds a few counts of this clonotype. V usage is TRBV27 and J usage is TRBJ1-6; the D is unclear. V dropped 8 bases and J dropped 7 bases, with 15 bases sitting between them. The CDR3 sequence is 14 residues long. The V gene's germline CDR1 is MNHEY and CDR2 SMNVEV (reference sequence). DNA of the CDR3: TGTGCCAGCTCCCTCCTGGCGAGAAATTCACCCCTCCACTTT. It is translated as CASSLLARNSPLHF.

This clonotype was detected a few times. The V gene is TRBV3-1, the J gene TRBJ1-1; 8 bases map to TRBD1. V lost 1 base and J lost 1; bases outside the gene matches: 5. Germline lookup yields CDR1 LGHDT and CDR2 YNNKEL (reference sequence). The CDR3 totals 16 residues. CDR3 sequence (DNA): TGTGCCAGCAGCCAAGTAGACAGGGGCTGGAACACTGAAGCTTTCTTT. Protein sequence: CASSQVDRGWNTEAFF.

The sample holds many counts of this clonotype. The rearrangement links TRBV12-5 to TRBJ1-1; D is ambiguous. The V and J ends lost 6 bases and 0 bases respectively, with 5 bases between them. This CDR3 comprises 12 residues. The germline V gene has CDR1 LGHNT and CDR2 FRNRAP. CDR3 in DNA: TGTGCTAGTGGGGAGTTGAACACTGAAGCTTTCTTT. It yields the protein CASGELNTEAFF.

The table lists this clonotype with many counts. This rearrangement joins TRBV19 to TRBJ2-1; TRBD2 matches 8 bases. The germline V gene encodes CDR1 LNHDA and CDR2 SQIVND (reference sequence). There are 20 residues in the CDR3. The ends lost 1 base at V and 3 bases at J; junction bases unmatched: 17. This chain's CDR3 is CASSIVVTGRAGSIYNEQFF. The CDR3 nucleotides read TGTGCCAGTAGTATAGTCGTGACCGGGAGGGCCGGATCAATCTACAATGAGCAGTTCTTC.

This clonotype was seen many times. The DNA for the CDR3 is TGTGCCAGCAGCCAAGATTCCGGGAGTGCGGAGCAGTTCTTC. This gives the protein CASSQDSGSAEQFF. V gene TRBV3-1 combines with J gene TRBJ2-1, with D perhaps matching TRBD2 (6 bases). V shed 0 bases and J shed 10 bases, with 13 bases lying between them. This CDR3 contains 14 residues. Germline V gene data show CDR1 as LGHDT and CDR2 as YNNKEL (reference sequence).

The rearrangement uses TRBV7-2 and TRBJ2-3; 14 bases match TRBD2. This CDR3 is built from 17 residues. Germline V CDR1 and CDR2: SGHTA, FQGNSA. V shed 5 bases, J shed 0 bases, and the junction held 4 bases outside the gene matches. The CDR3, as DNA: TGTGCCAGCAGCCCCCGGACTAGCGGGAGGAGCACAGATACGCAGTATTTT. Amino acids: CASSPRTSGRSTDTQYF.

In its sample, this clonotype was seen a few times. The gene calls are TRBV20-1 and TRBJ2-2; D unclear. The ends were cut back, 0 bases at V and 5 bases at J, with 10 bases in the middle. Germline-derived CDR1 and CDR2 are DFQATT and SNEGSKA (reference sequence). The CDR3 loop spans 14 amino acids. Here the CDR3 reads CSARDPTQTGELFF. CDR3 nucleotide sequence: TGCAGTGCTAGAGATCCGACGCAAACCGGGGAGCTGTTTTTT.

This clonotype has ten or more counts. The chain carries TRBV6-1 and TRBJ2-2; no clear D. CDR3 length: 14 residues. Looked up from germline, CDR1 is MNHNS and CDR2 is SASEGT. V was clipped by 10 bases and J by 6 bases, with 18 bases between them. CDR3 bases: TGTGCCATCGAATCTGGATCCTGGGCCGGGGAGCTGTTTTTT. It yields the protein CAIESGSWAGELFF.

On this clonotype: A much larger clone lies a single base off, so this may be a read error. The chain couples TRBV7-9 to TRBJ1-6; possibly TRBD1 for D (5 bases). Per germline, CDR1 SEHNR and CDR2 FQNEAQ (reference sequence). This CDR3 has 14 residues. The CDR3, as DNA: TGTGCCAGCAGCCAGGGACGGGAAAATTCACCCCACCACTTT. This translates into CASSQGRENSPHHF.

This clonotype was recorded many times. This chain connects TRBV12-3 or TRBV12-4 to TRBJ2-2, with D hard to call. V was clipped by 5 bases and J by 1 base, with 11 bases between them. The CDR3 consists of 15 residues. The CDR3 loop reads CASSHRRMNTGELFF. CDR3 nucleotide sequence: TGTGCCAGCAGTCACCGTCGAATGAACACCGGGGAGCTGTTTTTT.

This clonotype has a handful of counts. This CDR3 is CSGNSLAGFTDTQYF. In nucleotides, the CDR3 is TGCAGCGGGAATAGCCTAGCGGGATTCACAGATACGCAGTATTTT. This sequence joins TRBV29-1 and TRBJ2-3, with 9 bases that match TRBD2. Germline V gene lookup returns CDR1 SQVTM and CDR2 ANQGSEA. The V and J ends lost 7 bases and 2 bases, in that order; junction bases with no gene match: 10. The CDR3 consists of 15 residues.

This clonotype was counted at least ten times. V is TRBV7-9 and J is TRBJ1-6; D may be TRBD1 (6 bases). Germline V CDR1 and CDR2: SEHNR, FQNEAQ (reference sequence). Trimming shortened V by 5 bases and J by 8 bases, and 10 bases separated the two germline ends. CDR3 size: 13 residues. CDR3 bases: TGTGCCAGCAGCAAGGGACAACATTCACCCCTCCACTTT. It codes for CASSKGQHSPLHF.

The V call is TRBV7-2, the J call TRBJ2-3; TRBD2 aligns across 12 bases. Germline V gene lookup returns CDR1 SGHTA and CDR2 FQGNSA. Trimming removed 3 bases from V and 6 bases from J; junction bases left unmatched: 4. This CDR3 is 15 amino acids long. The CDR3 DNA reads as TGTGCCAGCAGCTTTCGGACTAGCGGGACGGATACGCAGTATTTT. It specifies CASSFRTSGTDTQYF.

This clonotype has at least ten counts. The V call is TRBV6-2 or TRBV6-3, the J call TRBJ2-1, with TRBD2 identical over 13 bases. V shed 5 bases, J shed 11 bases, and the junction held 9 bases outside the gene matches. This CDR3 comprises 15 residues. Germline assignment: CDR1 MNHEY and CDR2 SVGEGT. Written as DNA, the CDR3 is TGTGCCAGCAGTACGGGACTAGCGGGACTCCAAAAGCAGTTCTTC. It codes for CASSTGLAGLQKQFF.

This clonotype was recorded many times. This chain joins TRBV6-5 and TRBJ2-3; 7 nucleotides match TRBD2. Germline assignment: CDR1 MNHEY and CDR2 SVGAGI. This CDR3 is 16 amino acids long. V was pared by 5 bases and J by 0 bases, with 8 bases of the junction left unmatched. CDR3 sequence reads: CASSKRGERSTDTQYF. CDR3 in DNA: TGTGCCAGCAGTAAACGGGGGGAGCGGAGCACAGATACGCAGTATTTT.

This clonotype was counted many times. The rearrangement uses TRBV5-1 and TRBJ2-7; D possibly uses TRBD1 or TRBD2 (5 bases each). Trimming cost V 0 bases and J 3 bases, with 13 bases left between them. Germline assignment: CDR1 SGHRS and CDR2 YFSETQ. The CDR3 is 15 residues long. CDR3 sequence reads: CASSLAGPSNYEQYF. The DNA of the CDR3 is TGCGCCAGCAGCTTGGCGGGACCCTCCAACTACGAGCAGTACTTC.

This rearrangement joins TRBV6-6 to TRBJ2-1; 10 bases align to TRBD2. The V segment lost 8 bases and the J segment 6 bases; nucleotides outside the gene matches: 4. The CDR3 spans 13 residues. Germline loops: CDR1 MNHNY, CDR2 SVGAGI (reference sequence). The CDR3 sequence is CASASGRVNEQFF. The CDR3 DNA is TGTGCCAGCGCGAGCGGGAGGGTCAATGAGCAGTTCTTC.

The rearrangement links TRBV9 to TRBJ2-1; 9 positions match TRBD1. The CDR3 length is 12 residues. Per germline, CDR1 SGDLS and CDR2 YYNGEE. V lost 9 bases to trimming and J lost 5 bases; unmatched junction nucleotides: 3. This CDR3 is CATGQGNNEQFF. Here the CDR3 DNA reads TGTGCCACCGGACAGGGGAACAATGAGCAGTTCTTC.

The chain is built from TRBV6-2 or TRBV6-3 and TRBJ1-1; no definite D call. CDR3 length: 12 residues. CDR1 is MNHEY, CDR2 SVGEGT, per germline. V lost 3 bases to trimming and J lost 1 base, with 3 bases between them. The CDR3 DNA reads TGTGCCAGCAGTTATCAGAACACTGAAGCTTTCTTT. This encodes CASSYQNTEAFF.

This clonotype was seen at least ten times. The chain employs TRBV6-6 and TRBJ1-5, with D uncertain. This CDR3 has 13 residues. Germline values: CDR1 MNHNY, CDR2 SVGAGI (reference sequence). With 0 bases removed from V and 6 bases from J, the gap between germline ends came to 6 bases. CDR3 in DNA: TGTGCCAGCAGTTACTCGATTTCTCAGCCCCAGCATTTT. Its protein is CASSYSISQPQHF.

This sequence joins TRBV7-2 and TRBJ2-4; TRBD1 might be the D (6 bases). From germline, CDR1 is SGHTA and CDR2 FQGNSA. This CDR3 is built from 15 residues. V was trimmed by 3 bases and J by 6 bases, leaving 15 bases between them. DNA for the CDR3: TGTGCCAGCAGCTTGATACAGGGATCTATAAACATTCAGTACTTC. Its protein product is CASSLIQGSINIQYF.

This clonotype was observed a few times. The rearrangement uses TRBV7-9 and TRBJ2-1; TRBD2 is a possible D gene (5 bases). This CDR3 comprises 13 residues. Germline V gene lookup returns CDR1 SEHNR and CDR2 FQNEAQ (reference sequence). Trimming cost V 5 bases and J 13 bases, with 18 bases left between them. The CDR3 reads CASSLQDSSGQFF. For the CDR3, the DNA is TGTGCCAGCAGCCTGCAGGACTCTTCTGGTCAGTTCTTC.

Only a few counts were recorded for this clonotype. This chain connects TRBV28 to TRBJ2-1; 10 nucleotides match TRBD2. Germline assignment: CDR1 MDHEN and CDR2 SYDVKM. This CDR3 is built from 15 residues. V lost 3 bases to trimming and J lost 6 bases; unmatched junction nucleotides: 5. CDR3 region: CASSLGQREGNEQFF. The CDR3 DNA follows: TGTGCCAGCAGTTTGGGCCAGCGGGAGGGCAATGAGCAGTTCTTC.

To note about this clonotype: This could be a read error, since a much larger clone is one nucleotide away. The chain links TRBV12-3 or TRBV12-4 to TRBJ2-2; 16 bases fit TRBD2. The CDR3 extends over 18 amino acids. The V and J ends lost 3 bases and 3 bases, in that order; junction bases with no gene match: 4. The CDR3 spells CASSFGGLAGGHTGELFF. CDR3 in DNA: TGTGCCAGCAGTTTCGGGGGACTAGCGGGAGGGCACACCGGGGAGCTGTTTTTT.

Ten or more counts support this clonotype. The chain links TRBV27 to TRBJ1-5, with TRBD1 matching over 8 bases. Germline V gives CDR1 MNHEY, CDR2 SMNVEV (reference sequence). The ends lost 6 bases at V and 2 bases at J; junction bases unmatched: 6. CDR3 length: 15 amino acids. Written as DNA, the CDR3 is TGTGCCAGCAGAGGTACGGGACAGGGCAATCAGCCCCAGCATTTT. Its protein product is CASRGTGQGNQPQHF.

This clonotype was counted a few times. This sequence joins TRBV5-1 and TRBJ2-7; maybe TRBD2 (5 bases). CDR1 and CDR2 from the germline V gene are SGHRS and YFSETQ. With 4 bases removed from V and 4 bases from J, the gap between germline ends came to 24 bases. The length of the CDR3 is 17 residues. CDR3 protein: CASSPEPLRAVWYEQYF. In DNA form, the CDR3 reads TGCGCCAGCAGCCCCGAACCCCTCCGAGCGGTTTGGTACGAGCAGTACTTC.

This chain links TRBV25-1 with TRBJ1-3, with D tentatively TRBD1 (5 bases). Per the germline V gene, CDR1 is MGHDK and CDR2 is SYGVNS. The CDR3 runs to 17 residues. The V and J ends lost 6 bases and 0 bases respectively, with 18 bases between them. The CDR3 reads CASSAALETDSGNTIYF. In nucleotides, the CDR3 is TGTGCCAGCAGCGCCGCCCTCGAGACAGACTCTGGAAACACCATATATTTT. The full variable domain, rest sourced from reference TRBV25-1 and TRBJ1-3, is EADIYQTPRYLVIGTGKKITLECSQTMGHDKMYWYQQDPGMELHLIHYSYGVNSTEKGDLSSESTVSRIRTEHFPLTLESARPSHTSQYLCASSAALETDSGNTIYFGEGSWLTVV.

This clonotype was recorded many times. The J gene is TRBJ1-6, the V gene TRBV5-1, with TRBD1 matching 7 bases. J was trimmed by 10 bases and V by 3 bases; bases with no gene match: 10. Germline V gene data show CDR1 as SGHRS and CDR2 as YFSETQ. The CDR3 contains 15 residues. Here the CDR3 reads CASSWGMGQWSPLHF. In DNA form, the CDR3 reads TGCGCCAGCAGCTGGGGGATGGGACAGTGGTCACCCCTCCACTTT.